What follows are 14 T cell receptor beta chains derived from one specimen sequenced in a study of cytomegalovirus exposure and HLA in healthy donors. This PCR relied on a set of 60 Vbeta primers and 13 Jbeta primers. Sequencing was performed with immunoSEQ multiplex PCR; in TCRdb, only in-frame clones are kept and a portion is missing. The data contain under 150,000 clones, about 70% of them singletons. Source material: PBMCs. Receptor source: a man in his fifties or sixties in good health and CMV-seronegative.

This clone turned up a few times. This rearrangement joins TRBV28 to TRBJ1-5, with D perhaps matching TRBD1 (5 bases). CDR3 length: 14 residues. The V gene's germline CDR1 is MDHEN and CDR2 SYDVKM. Between the trimmed V and J ends, which lost 6 bases and 5 bases, there was a span of 14 bases. The CDR3, as DNA: TGTGCCAGCAGCGACAGAGTTTTCGATCAGCCCCAGCATTTT. Protein: CASSDRVFDQPQHF.

This clone turned up a few times. The chain couples TRBV28 to TRBJ2-7; 10 bases line up with TRBD2. Per the germline V gene, CDR1 is MDHEN and CDR2 is SYDVKM. V lost 5 bases and J lost 5; bases outside the gene matches: 6. The length of the CDR3 is 14 residues. For the CDR3, the DNA is TGTGCCAGCAGTCAGCCTAGCGGGAGCCACGAGCAGTACTTC. Protein: CASSQPSGSHEQYF.

The chain links TRBV29-1 to TRBJ2-3; tentative D call: TRBD2 (6 bases). V was clipped by 6 bases and J by 7 bases, with 17 bases between them. This CDR3 contains 13 residues. From germline, CDR1 is SQVTM and CDR2 ANQGSEA. The DNA for the CDR3 is TGCAGCGTCACCGGACCGGCGGGGTATACGCAGTATTTT. Translated: CSVTGPAGYTQYF.

The chain joins TRBV10-2 to TRBJ2-5, with 8 bases matching TRBD1. CDR3 length equals 17 residues. V gave up 2 bases and J gave up 1 base; unmatched junction bases: 9. Germline CDR1 and CDR2: WSHSY and SAAADI. The chain's CDR3 is CASSEAQGARRQETQYF. CDR3 sequence (DNA): TGCGCCAGCAGTGAGGCCCAGGGGGCGCGACGCCAAGAGACCCAGTACTTC.

The rearrangement uses TRBV6-5 and TRBJ1-5; tentative D call: TRBD1 (5 bases). Per the germline V gene, CDR1 is MNHEY and CDR2 is SVGAGI. V lost 6 bases and J lost 6, with 12 bases in between. The CDR3 length is 13 residues. CDR3 sequence: CASSAAGLQPQHF. The CDR3 DNA reads TGTGCCAGCAGCGCGGCAGGGCTTCAGCCCCAGCATTTT.

This clone was found a few times. The V and J genes are TRBV7-9 and TRBJ2-1; no clear D. Germline V lookup: CDR1 SEHNR, CDR2 FQNEAQ (reference sequence). The CDR3 is made up of 11 amino acids. The germline V and J ends were trimmed by 9 bases and 2 bases, with 5 bases remaining between them. CDR3 sequence reads: CASQTYNEQFF. In DNA, the CDR3 is TGTGCCAGTCAAACCTACAATGAGCAGTTCTTC.

The rearrangement joins TRBV10-1 to TRBJ2-7, with 7 nucleotides matching TRBD2. Germline V gene data show CDR1 as WNHNN and CDR2 as SYGVQD (reference sequence). V dropped 6 bases and J dropped 4; count of bases not matched to a gene: 6. The CDR3 covers 13 residues. The CDR3 DNA is TGCGCCAGCAGAGAGACTAGCCCATACGAGCAGTACTTC. As protein: CASRETSPYEQYF.

V is TRBV29-1 and J is TRBJ2-5; D is ambiguous. With 0 bases removed from V and 0 bases from J, the gap between germline ends came to 8 bases. There are 14 residues in the CDR3. Germline V gene lookup returns CDR1 SQVTM and CDR2 ANQGSEA. CDR3 nucleotides: TGCAGCGTTGAAGACCGGTTTTACCAAGAGACCCAGTACTTC. This translates into CSVEDRFYQETQYF.

This chain connects TRBV9 to TRBJ2-1, with 12 bases identical to TRBD2. V dropped 0 bases and J dropped 9; count of bases not matched to a gene: 7. Germline V gives CDR1 SGDLS, CDR2 YYNGEE. The CDR3 sequence is 16 residues long. In DNA form, the CDR3 reads TGTGCCAGCAGCGTAGAACCTAGCGGGAGGGCAGGTGAGCAGTTCTTC. This encodes CASSVEPSGRAGEQFF.

The chain joins TRBV18 to TRBJ1-6; no clear D. This CDR3 is 17 amino acids long. The germline CDR1 and CDR2 sequences are KGHSH and LQKENI. V lost 2 bases and J lost 0, with 11 bases in between. CDR3 DNA sequence: TGTGCCAGCTCACCAGGAGAGGTGAGCTCCTATAATTCACCCCTCCACTTT. This encodes CASSPGEVSSYNSPLHF.

The chain uses TRBV30 and TRBJ1-5; 7 positions match TRBD1. Germline CDR1 reads GTSNPN; CDR2 reads SVGIG (reference sequence). The CDR3 totals 15 residues. V lost 0 bases, J lost 4 bases, and 6 bases stayed unmatched. The chain's CDR3 is CAWSVTPQGNQPQHF. The CDR3 DNA sequence: TGTGCCTGGAGTGTCACCCCACAGGGGAATCAGCCCCAGCATTTT.

The chain recombines TRBV19 with TRBJ2-3; the match to TRBD2 covers 14 bases. Trimming cost V 3 bases and J 4 bases; bases outside gene matches: 6. This CDR3 spans 17 amino acids. Germline V gene data show CDR1 as LNHDA and CDR2 as SQIVND (reference sequence). The CDR3 sequence is CASSILGTSGSADTQYF. The CDR3 region has the DNA TGTGCCAGTAGTATCCTCGGGACTAGCGGGAGCGCAGATACGCAGTATTTT.

The genes are TRBV10-1 and TRBJ2-3; 11 bases match TRBD2. The V gene end was trimmed by 0 bases and the J gene end by 7 bases; junction bases not matched to a gene: 6. Germline lookup yields CDR1 WNHNN and CDR2 SYGVQD (reference sequence). The CDR3 totals 16 residues. The CDR3 loop reads CASSESLAGERNTQYF. CDR3 nucleotides: TGCGCCAGCAGTGAGTCACTAGCGGGAGAACGGAATACGCAGTATTTT.

V and J are TRBV19 and TRBJ2-5, with 12 bases fitting TRBD1. V gave up 5 bases and J gave up 5 bases; unmatched junction bases: 6. CDR1 LNHDA and CDR2 SQIVND come from the germline V gene (reference sequence). This CDR3 spans 15 amino acids. CDR3 residues: CASSGDRGRGETQYF. DNA for the CDR3: TGTGCCAGTAGTGGGGACAGGGGGCGTGGGGAGACCCAGTACTTC.